The 10 T cell receptor beta chains in this list originate from one sample, sequenced in a study of cytomegalovirus exposure and HLA in healthy donors. Primers for the PCR totalled 60 Vbeta and 13 Jbeta. TCRdb's copy holds only in-frame clones and misses some; the assay was immunoSEQ multiplex PCR. The sample has 150,000 to 200,000 clones. Sequenced material: PBMCs. All receptors derive from a woman in her sixties or seventies in good health and CMV-seronegative.

This chain joins TRBV19 and TRBJ2-2; 10 bases align to TRBD2. Germline V gene sequence: CDR1 LNHDA, CDR2 SQIVND (reference sequence). The V and J ends lost 4 bases and 6 bases, in that order; junction bases with no gene match: 11. This CDR3 has 17 amino acids. CDR3 bases: TGTGCCAGTAGTAAAATGGCGAGCGGGGGGGCCCCCGGGGAGCTGTTTTTT. Translation gives CASSKMASGGAPGELFF. Combining the CDR3 with reference TRBV19 and TRBJ2-2 gives the whole variable domain DGGITQSPKYLFRKEGQNVTLSCEQNLNHDAMYWYRQDPGQGLRLIYYSQIVNDFQKGDIAEGYSVSREKKESFPLTVTSAQKNPTAFYLCASSKMASGGAPGELFFGEGSRLTVL.

V gene TRBV7-9 combines with J gene TRBJ2-7; D perhaps matches TRBD2 (5 bases). Trimming stripped 3 bases from V and 2 bases from J, with 8 bases between. CDR1 SEHNR and CDR2 FQNEAQ come from the germline V gene (reference sequence). The CDR3 is 13 residues long. The CDR3 bases are TGTGCCAGCAGCTTTGAGCGGACCTACGAGCAGTACTTC. It encodes CASSFERTYEQYF.

This chain links TRBV5-8 with TRBJ1-2; D remains ambiguous. V was shortened by 5 bases and J by 3 bases, with 14 bases between the two germline ends. The CDR3 consists of 14 residues. Germline assignment: CDR1 SGHTS and CDR2 YDEGEE. The CDR3 protein is CASRVDTAYYGYTF. The DNA of the CDR3 is TGTGCCAGCAGAGTTGACACAGCTTACTATGGCTACACCTTC.

About this clone itself: At the DNA level, this CDR3 is encoded by other sequences in the same sample as well. The rearrangement uses TRBV5-1 and TRBJ1-1; D gene ambiguous. Germline assignment: CDR1 SGHRS and CDR2 YFSETQ. V was shortened by 0 bases and J by 1 base, with 4 bases between the two germline ends. The CDR3 runs to 13 residues. For the CDR3, the DNA is TGCGCCAGCAGCTTGGCCGGGAACACTGAAGCTTTCTTT. Amino acid sequence: CASSLAGNTEAFF. Supplemented by reference TRBV5-1 and TRBJ1-1, the full variable domain reads KAGVTQTPRYLIKTRGQQVTLSCSPISGHRSVSWYQQTPGQGLQFLFEYFSETQRNKGNFPGRFSGRQFSNSRSEMNVSTLELGDSALYLCASSLAGNTEAFFGQGTRLTVV.

V usage is TRBV14 and J usage is TRBJ2-2; D may be TRBD2 (5 bases). Trimming took 1 base from V and 3 from J, leaving 18 bases between them. The germline V gene encodes CDR1 SGHDN and CDR2 FVKESK. This CDR3 is 18 amino acids long. This chain's CDR3 is CASSQGAFVTSHTGELFF. The CDR3 DNA reads as TGTGCCAGCAGCCAAGGAGCTTTTGTTACTAGTCACACCGGGGAGCTGTTTTTT.

The rearrangement joins TRBV7-3 to TRBJ1-1; TRBD1 might be the D (5 bases). The CDR3 has 15 residues. The ends were cut back, 4 bases at V and 0 bases at J, with 12 bases in the middle. Looked up from germline, CDR1 is SGHTA and CDR2 is FQGTGA. The chain's CDR3 is CASSSDRQLNTEAFF. CDR3 sequence (DNA): TGTGCCAGCAGCTCTGACAGACAGTTGAACACTGAAGCTTTCTTT. The full variable domain, its missing parts supplied by reference TRBV7-3 and TRBJ1-1, is GAGVSQTPSNKVTEKGKYVELRCDPISGHTALYWYRQSLGQGPEFLIYFQGTGAADDSGLPNDRFFAVRPEGSVSTLKIQRTERGDSAVYLCASSSDRQLNTEAFFGQGTRLTVV.

This chain connects TRBV9 to TRBJ1-2; TRBD1 agrees at 9 bases. Germline loops: CDR1 SGDLS, CDR2 YYNGEE. The trim removed 0 bases at V and 8 bases at J, leaving 11 bases unmatched. The CDR3 has 16 amino acids. The CDR3 DNA is TGTGCCAGCAGCGTAGGAGGGGTGGGACAGGGTGGCGGCTACACCTTC. This sequence encodes CASSVGGVGQGGGYTF.

The chain is built from TRBV14 and TRBJ2-7; TRBD1 matches at 9 bases. Germline CDR1 reads SGHDN; CDR2 reads FVKESK. The CDR3 has 18 residues. J was trimmed by 2 bases and V by 3 bases; bases with no gene match: 14. This CDR3 is CASSHRPGQGFQPYEQYF. The CDR3, as DNA: TGTGCCAGCAGCCATCGACCGGGACAGGGATTTCAGCCCTACGAGCAGTACTTC.

The rearrangement uses TRBV30 and TRBJ1-4; a possible D gene is TRBD1 (5 bases). Looked up from germline, CDR1 is GTSNPN and CDR2 is SVGIG (reference sequence). The CDR3 totals 14 residues. The V end was cut by 2 bases, the J end by 5 bases, with 12 bases between. This chain's CDR3 is CAWSLDGGNEKLFF. The DNA for the CDR3 is TGTGCCTGGAGTTTGGACGGGGGGAATGAAAAACTGTTTTTT.

The CDR3 region has the DNA TGCGCCAGCAGCCAAGCTAGCGGGAGGGCCGGCAATGAGCAGTTCTTC. Amino acids: CASSQASGRAGNEQFF. The V call is TRBV4-1, the J call TRBJ2-1; TRBD2 aligns across 12 bases. The trim removed 1 base at V and 6 bases at J, leaving 4 bases unmatched. This CDR3 contains 16 residues. The V gene's germline CDR1 is MGHRA and CDR2 YSYEKL.